These T cell receptor beta chains were read from a single sample in a study of graft-versus-host responses after intestinal transplantation. Antigen specificity for these receptors is unknown. Only in-frame clones appear in the TCRdb table, and some are missing; sequencing was by immunoSEQ multiplex PCR. The data show roughly 92,000 clones, about 85% seen once. The source material was unstimulated CD4+ T cells sorted from spleen or lymph node cells, sampled before transplant. These receptors were collected from a human donor who was the organ donor for an intestinal transplant. The CDR3 runs from the conserved cysteine through the conserved F or W. D genes are given only for firm matches. Clone size, where shown, is once, few, many, or a class for clones that have expanded.

j_call: TRBJ2-3
d_call: NA
clone_size: NA
v_call: TRBV5-5
cdr3_length: 11
cdr3_nt: TGTGCCAGCCTTTTTTTCGATACGCAGTATTTT
cdr3_aa: CASLFFDTQYF

j_call: TRBJ2-7
d_call: NA
clone_size: NA
v_call: TRBV6-1
cdr3_length: 14
cdr3_nt: TGTGCCAGCAGTGCACAGGGTGGGGCAAACGAGCAGTACTTC
cdr3_aa: CASSAQGGANEQYF

j_call: TRBJ2-7
d_call: TRBD1
clone_size: NA
v_call: TRBV2
cdr3_length: 14
cdr3_nt: TGTGCCAGCGGAACAGGGGGCGTATTGTACGAGCAGTACTTC
cdr3_aa: CASGTGGVLYEQYF

j_call: TRBJ2-3
d_call: TRBD2
clone_size: NA
v_call: TRBV28
cdr3_length: 14
cdr3_nt: TGTGCCAGCAATATACGGGAGGAGGGTGATACGCAGTATTTT
cdr3_aa: CASNIREEGDTQYF

j_call: TRBJ1-1
d_call: NA
clone_size: NA
v_call: TRBV18
cdr3_length: 16
cdr3_nt: TGTGCCAGCTCACCAATTACAGCCTTTATGAACACTGAAGCTTTCTTT
cdr3_aa: CASSPITAFMNTEAFF

j_call: TRBJ2-1
d_call: TRBD2
clone_size: NA
v_call: TRBV25-1
cdr3_length: 15
cdr3_nt: TGTGCCAGCAGGGAAGGGGGACTAGCAAGGAATGAGCAGTTCTTC
cdr3_aa: CASREGGLARNEQFF

j_call: TRBJ2-7
d_call: TRBD2
clone_size: NA
v_call: TRBV6-5
cdr3_length: 16
cdr3_nt: TGTGCCAGCAGATACTCCGGGACTAGCGATGCCTACGAGCAGTACTTC
cdr3_aa: CASRYSGTSDAYEQYF

j_call: TRBJ2-3
d_call: TRBD2
clone_size: NA
v_call: TRBV6-1
cdr3_length: 15
cdr3_nt: TGTGCCAGTCCAACCGCTAGCGGGGGGGTGGGTACGCAGTATTTT
cdr3_aa: CASPTASGGVGTQYF

j_call: TRBJ1-2
d_call: TRBD1
clone_size: NA
v_call: TRBV28
cdr3_length: 16
cdr3_nt: TGTGCCAGCAGTTTTTTTGGAGGGGACAGCCCCTATGGCTACACCTTC
cdr3_aa: CASSFFGGDSPYGYTF

j_call: TRBJ1-5
d_call: NA
clone_size: NA
v_call: TRBV19
cdr3_length: 15
cdr3_nt: TGTGCCAGTATACCTCGGGGAGGTAGCAATCAGCCCCAGCATTTT
cdr3_aa: CASIPRGGSNQPQHF

j_call: TRBJ2-7
d_call: NA
clone_size: NA
v_call: TRBV11-2
cdr3_length: 12
cdr3_nt: TGTGCCAGCAGCTTAGGAGCCTACGAGCAGTACTTC
cdr3_aa: CASSLGAYEQYF

j_call: TRBJ1-3
d_call: NA
clone_size: once
v_call: TRBV5-1
cdr3_length: 14
cdr3_nt: TGCGCCAGCAGCGGGGGGGTCACTGGAAACACCATATATTTT
cdr3_aa: CASSGGVTGNTIYF

j_call: TRBJ1-2
d_call: NA
clone_size: NA
v_call: TRBV1
cdr3_length: 10
cdr3_nt: TGCACCAGACGACAGGAAGGCTACACCTTC
cdr3_aa: CTRRQEGYTF

j_call: TRBJ1-3
d_call: TRBD1
clone_size: NA
v_call: TRBV6-1
cdr3_length: 13
cdr3_nt: TGTGCCGGGAACGGACAGGGAGTGGACACCATATATTTT
cdr3_aa: CAGNGQGVDTIYF

j_call: TRBJ1-5
d_call: NA
clone_size: NA
v_call: TRBV6-1
cdr3_length: 17
cdr3_nt: TGTGCCAGCAGTGAACGAAGGACAAGCTATAGCAATCAGCCCCAGCATTTT
cdr3_aa: CASSERRTSYSNQPQHF

j_call: TRBJ2-7
d_call: TRBD1
clone_size: NA
v_call: TRBV5-6
cdr3_length: 17
cdr3_nt: TGTGCCAGCAGCTTACAGGGGGCTCTCTCCAGCTCCTACGAGCAGTACTTC
cdr3_aa: CASSLQGALSSSYEQYF

j_call: TRBJ2-4
d_call: TRBD1
clone_size: NA
v_call: TRBV5-1
cdr3_length: 17
cdr3_nt: TGCGCCAGCAGCTTCGACTCTAACAGGGGGGACAAAAACATTCAGTACTTC
cdr3_aa: CASSFDSNRGDKNIQYF

j_call: TRBJ1-5
d_call: TRBD1
clone_size: NA
v_call: TRBV4-1
cdr3_length: 18
cdr3_nt: TGCGCCAGCAGCCAAGAAGGACAGGGGGCGTCGGGCAATCAGCCCCAGCATTTT
cdr3_aa: CASSQEGQGASGNQPQHF

j_call: TRBJ1-5
d_call: NA
clone_size: NA
v_call: TRBV27
cdr3_length: 13
cdr3_nt: TGTGCCAGCAGTTTACAGGGTTATCAGCCCCAGCATTTT
cdr3_aa: CASSLQGYQPQHF

j_call: TRBJ2-4
d_call: TRBD1
clone_size: NA
v_call: TRBV2
cdr3_length: 16
cdr3_nt: TGTGCCAGCGAGGAGGACAGGGGGCTGGCCAAAAACATTCAGTACTTC
cdr3_aa: CASEEDRGLAKNIQYF

j_call: TRBJ2-7
d_call: TRBD1
clone_size: few
v_call: TRBV6-5
cdr3_length: 15
cdr3_nt: TGTGCCAGCAGGATGGACAGGGGCGGAACCAACGAGCAGTACTTC
cdr3_aa: CASRMDRGGTNEQYF

j_call: TRBJ2-5
d_call: NA
clone_size: NA
v_call: TRBV13
cdr3_length: 15
cdr3_nt: TGTGCCAGCAGCCCCAGGGAAAACCCCCGGGGGTCCCAGTACTTC
cdr3_aa: CASSPRENPRGSQYF

j_call: TRBJ2-1
d_call: NA
clone_size: NA
v_call: TRBV7-2
cdr3_length: 16
cdr3_nt: TGTGCCAGCAACGGTATCCCTCCCCCCCCGCCCAATGAGCAGTTCTTC
cdr3_aa: CASNGIPPPPPNEQFF

j_call: TRBJ2-3
d_call: NA
clone_size: NA
v_call: TRBV19
cdr3_length: 14
cdr3_nt: TGTGCCAGTAGTAAGGGGGAAGGCACAGATACGCAGTATTTT
cdr3_aa: CASSKGEGTDTQYF

j_call: TRBJ2-1
d_call: NA
clone_size: NA
v_call: TRBV10-3
cdr3_length: 14
cdr3_nt: TGTGCCATCTCGACTCAACCCCGATTGGATGAGCAGTTCTTC
cdr3_aa: CAISTQPRLDEQFF

j_call: TRBJ2-3
d_call: NA
clone_size: NA
v_call: TRBV9
cdr3_length: 12
cdr3_nt: TGTGCCAGCCAGGCAAGCACAGATACGCAGTATTTT
cdr3_aa: CASQASTDTQYF

j_call: TRBJ1-2
d_call: TRBD1
clone_size: NA
v_call: TRBV4-3
cdr3_length: 15
cdr3_nt: TGCGCCAGCAGCCAAGTCTTCAGGGGGGACTATGGCTACACCTTC
cdr3_aa: CASSQVFRGDYGYTF

j_call: TRBJ2-7
d_call: NA
clone_size: NA
v_call: TRBV5-1
cdr3_length: 14
cdr3_nt: TGCGCCAGCAGCTTCGCGTCTCAGGCCTACGAGCAGTACTTC
cdr3_aa: CASSFASQAYEQYF

j_call: TRBJ2-7
d_call: NA
clone_size: NA
v_call: TRBV28
cdr3_length: 19
cdr3_nt: TGTGCCAGCAGAGGGCGGGACTTTTCACTAGGCAGGTGGTCGGAGGAGCAGTACTTC
cdr3_aa: CASRGRDFSLGRWSEEQYF

j_call: TRBJ2-2
d_call: NA
clone_size: NA
v_call: TRBV6-5
cdr3_length: 15
cdr3_nt: TGTGCTACCAAGGATGGCGGGGAGAACACCGGGGAGCTGTTTTTT
cdr3_aa: CATKDGGENTGELFF

j_call: TRBJ1-5
d_call: TRBD1
clone_size: NA
v_call: TRBV6-1
cdr3_length: 15
cdr3_nt: TGTGCCAGCAGTGAATCCAGGGGGACTAATCAGCCCCAGCATTTT
cdr3_aa: CASSESRGTNQPQHF

j_call: TRBJ1-1
d_call: NA
clone_size: NA
v_call: TRBV18
cdr3_length: 11
cdr3_nt: TGTGCCAGCTCACCAATGGGGGCAGCTTTCTTT
cdr3_aa: CASSPMGAAFF

j_call: TRBJ2-1
d_call: TRBD2
clone_size: NA
v_call: TRBV11-3
cdr3_length: 13
cdr3_nt: TGTGCCAGCAAGCGGGGGGGCCTGGTCGAGCAGTTCTTC
cdr3_aa: CASKRGGLVEQFF

j_call: TRBJ2-7
d_call: TRBD1
clone_size: NA
v_call: TRBV5-1
cdr3_length: 15
cdr3_nt: TGCGCCAGCAGCTCCGCGACAGGGTTCTCCTACGAGCAGTACTTC
cdr3_aa: CASSSATGFSYEQYF

j_call: TRBJ1-6
d_call: TRBD1
clone_size: NA
v_call: TRBV19
cdr3_length: 14
cdr3_nt: TGTGCCAGTAGTCCCGGACAGGTTGGTGCACCCCTCCACTTT
cdr3_aa: CASSPGQVGAPLHF

j_call: TRBJ1-6
d_call: TRBD1
clone_size: NA
v_call: TRBV30
cdr3_length: 16
cdr3_nt: TGTGCCTGGAGAAAAGAGGGGGCCTGGGGTCGGCCACCCCTCCACTTT
cdr3_aa: CAWRKEGAWGRPPLHF

j_call: TRBJ1-1
d_call: NA
clone_size: NA
v_call: TRBV6-5
cdr3_length: 14
cdr3_nt: TGTGCCAGCAGTCTAGGATATATGAACACTGAAGCTTTCTTT
cdr3_aa: CASSLGYMNTEAFF

j_call: TRBJ2-4
d_call: NA
clone_size: NA
v_call: TRBV20-1
cdr3_length: 11
cdr3_nt: TGCAGTGCTAGGGGCAGGGACATTCAGTACTTC
cdr3_aa: CSARGRDIQYF

j_call: TRBJ1-2
d_call: TRBD1
clone_size: NA
v_call: TRBV18
cdr3_length: 14
cdr3_nt: TGTGCCAGCTCACCACCTGCAGGGGGCTATGGCTACACCTTC
cdr3_aa: CASSPPAGGYGYTF

j_call: TRBJ1-6
d_call: NA
clone_size: NA
v_call: TRBV6-1
cdr3_length: 15
cdr3_nt: TGTGCCAGCACCTCCACGAGCTCCTATAATTCACCCCTCCACTTT
cdr3_aa: CASTSTSSYNSPLHF

j_call: TRBJ2-3
d_call: TRBD2
clone_size: NA
v_call: TRBV5-1
cdr3_length: 17
cdr3_nt: TGCGCCAGCAGCTCCCGCGGGGGGGCCTTGTATACAGATACGCAGTATTTT
cdr3_aa: CASSSRGGALYTDTQYF

j_call: TRBJ1-2
d_call: TRBD1
clone_size: few
v_call: TRBV5-1
cdr3_length: 14
cdr3_nt: TGCGCCAGCAGCCAGGGACAGGGTTACTATGGCTACACCTTC
cdr3_aa: CASSQGQGYYGYTF

j_call: TRBJ2-2
d_call: NA
clone_size: NA
v_call: TRBV6-6
cdr3_length: 14
cdr3_nt: TGTGCCAGCAGTAGCTATCCCGGGGCCGGGGAGCTGTTTTTT
cdr3_aa: CASSSYPGAGELFF

j_call: TRBJ2-3
d_call: NA
clone_size: NA
v_call: TRBV6-1
cdr3_length: 13
cdr3_nt: TGTGCCAGCAGCCCCCACCCCGAGGATACGCAGTATTTT
cdr3_aa: CASSPHPEDTQYF

j_call: TRBJ1-5
d_call: NA
clone_size: once
v_call: TRBV12-2
cdr3_length: 13
cdr3_nt: TGTGCAAGTCGCTTAACGGGATATCAGCCCCAGCATTTT
cdr3_aa: CASRLTGYQPQHF

j_call: TRBJ2-3
d_call: NA
clone_size: once
v_call: TRBV7-9
cdr3_length: 13
cdr3_nt: TGTGCCAGCAGCTTAGTAGGCGGAGGCTGGGGGTATTTT
cdr3_aa: CASSLVGGGWGYF

j_call: TRBJ1-5
d_call: TRBD1
clone_size: NA
v_call: TRBV7-8
cdr3_length: 14
cdr3_nt: TGTGCCAGCAGCGCCGACAGGGTAAATCAGCCCCAGCATTTT
cdr3_aa: CASSADRVNQPQHF

j_call: TRBJ2-3
d_call: NA
clone_size: NA
v_call: TRBV15
cdr3_length: 14
cdr3_nt: TGTGCCACCAGCAGAGATCGGAGGGCAGATACGCAGTATTTT
cdr3_aa: CATSRDRRADTQYF

j_call: TRBJ2-1
d_call: TRBD2
clone_size: NA
v_call: TRBV2
cdr3_length: 16
cdr3_nt: TGTGCCAGCAGCCCCATGACTAGCGGGGGCTACAATGAGCAGTTCTTC
cdr3_aa: CASSPMTSGGYNEQFF

j_call: TRBJ2-1
d_call: NA
clone_size: NA
v_call: TRBV7-3
cdr3_length: 13
cdr3_nt: TGTGCCAGCAGCTTAGCTAAATACAATGAGCAGTTCTTC
cdr3_aa: CASSLAKYNEQFF

j_call: TRBJ2-5
d_call: TRBD2
clone_size: NA
v_call: TRBV5-1
cdr3_length: 14
cdr3_nt: TGCGCCAGCAGCCTTCGCGGGGGAAAAGAGACCCAGTACTTC
cdr3_aa: CASSLRGGKETQYF

j_call: TRBJ2-3
d_call: TRBD1
clone_size: NA
v_call: TRBV6-1
cdr3_length: 17
cdr3_nt: TGTGCCAGCAGTGAAGCGCGCCGGACAGGGGGGGGAGATACGCAGTATTTT
cdr3_aa: CASSEARRTGGGDTQYF

j_call: TRBJ2-2
d_call: NA
clone_size: NA
v_call: TRBV5-1
cdr3_length: 13
cdr3_nt: TGCGCCAGCAGCTTTTCGGACACCGGGGAGCTGTTTTTT
cdr3_aa: CASSFSDTGELFF

j_call: TRBJ1-4
d_call: TRBD1
clone_size: NA
v_call: TRBV14
cdr3_length: 14
cdr3_nt: TGTGCCACCAGTAAAACAGGGGGCTCGGAAAAACTGTTTTTT
cdr3_aa: CATSKTGGSEKLFF

j_call: TRBJ2-7
d_call: TRBD1
clone_size: NA
v_call: TRBV4-2
cdr3_length: 15
cdr3_nt: TGTGCCAGCAGCCCAACCGGGACAGGAACCTACGAGCAGTACTTC
cdr3_aa: CASSPTGTGTYEQYF

j_call: TRBJ2-3
d_call: TRBD1
clone_size: NA
v_call: TRBV7-3
cdr3_length: 14
cdr3_nt: TGTGCCAGCAGCTTGACAGGGGGCACAGATACGCAGTATTTT
cdr3_aa: CASSLTGGTDTQYF